The rows below give T cell receptor beta chains drawn from one sample of a study of blood T cell repertoires in COVID-19. The protocol was immunoSEQ multiplex PCR, while the TCRdb copy is restricted to in-frame clones and leaves out a portion. In the table there are 180,000 or so clones, around 91% of which are singletons. The source material was PBMCs or T cells enriched from blood (not recorded which). All receptors come from a woman aged 18-29 years who had recovered from COVID-19. CDR3s include the opening cysteine and the closing phenylalanine or tryptophan. A D gene is named only where the DNA matches it firmly. Expanded clones are given a class, and other clones once, few, many or no size at all.

CDR3: CASSVAGTSTDTQYF; DNA: TGTGCCAGCAGCGTAGCAGGGACATCGACAGATACGCAGTATTTT; V: TRBV9; D: NA; J: TRBJ2-3; size: NA
CDR3: CASSQALDSNQPQHF; DNA: TGCGCCAGCAGCCAAGCCCTAGATAGCAATCAGCCCCAGCATTTT; V: TRBV4-1; D: NA; J: TRBJ1-5; size: few
CDR3: CAWAGQPSSEQYF; DNA: TGTGCCTGGGCGGGACAGCCCTCTTCCGAGCAGTACTTC; V: TRBV30; D: NA; J: TRBJ2-7; size: NA
CDR3: CASTQGTGYTF; DNA: TGTGCCAGCACCCAGGGGACTGGCTACACCTTC; V: TRBV6-5; D: NA; J: TRBJ1-2; size: NA
CDR3: CAWSLRQDSPLHF; DNA: TGTGCCTGGAGCCTCCGACAGGATTCACCCCTCCACTTT; V: TRBV30; D: NA; J: TRBJ1-6; size: NA
CDR3: CASSLAGTDTQYF; DNA: TGCGCCAGCAGCTTGGCCGGCACAGATACGCAGTATTTT; V: TRBV5-1; D: NA; J: TRBJ2-3; size: NA
CDR3: CASSRTGGDEQFF; DNA: TGTGCCAGCAGCCGGACAGGGGGAGATGAGCAGTTCTTC; V: TRBV6-5; D: TRBD1; J: TRBJ2-1; size: NA
CDR3: CASRDTTDTQYF; DNA: TGTGCCAGCAGGGACACTACAGATACGCAGTATTTT; V: TRBV6-5; D: NA; J: TRBJ2-3; size: NA
CDR3: CASSVVLGGKETQYF; DNA: TGTGCCAGCAGCGTAGTGTTAGGGGGTAAAGAGACCCAGTACTTC; V: TRBV9; D: NA; J: TRBJ2-5; size: NA
CDR3: CSALKLNEQFF; DNA: TGCAGTGCTCTCAAACTCAATGAGCAGTTCTTC; V: TRBV20-1; D: NA; J: TRBJ2-1; size: NA
CDR3: CASRGVGGRAETQYF; DNA: TGTGCCAGCAGGGGGGTAGGGGGACGGGCAGAGACCCAGTACTTC; V: TRBV7-2; D: NA; J: TRBJ2-5; size: NA
CDR3: CASSLRGTSVYNEQFF; DNA: TGTGCCAGCAGTTTACGGGGGACTAGCGTTTACAATGAGCAGTTCTTC; V: TRBV28; D: TRBD2; J: TRBJ2-1; size: few
CDR3: CASSESWVGQATDTQYF; DNA: TGTGCCAGCAGTGAAAGTTGGGTCGGACAGGCAACAGATACGCAGTATTTT; V: TRBV6-1; D: TRBD1; J: TRBJ2-3; size: NA
CDR3: CASSLGKDRSLGELFF; DNA: TGTGCCAGCAGCTTGGGGAAAGACAGGTCCTTGGGGGAGCTGTTTTTT; V: TRBV5-4; D: NA; J: TRBJ2-2; size: NA